This is a list of T cell receptor beta chains from one sample in a study of response to subunit inactivated influenza vaccine. TCRdb used MiXCR to reprocess the RT-PCR reads, holding one entry per CDR3 protein. The sample has more than 150,000 distinct CDR3 sequences; about 9.3% are singletons. The starting material was non-naive T cells sorted from PBMCs, obtained on the day of vaccination. These receptors originate from a man aged 50 or older who received an inactivated influenza vaccine. Both conserved end residues are part of each CDR3. Fields, in order: V gene, clone size, D gene, J gene, CDR3 protein, CDR3 DNA. The D gene is left open where the match is weak. Some rows mark clone size as missing; the rest say once, few, many or name a class of expanded clone.

TRBV18	few	NA	TRBJ1-6	CASSRGGSGSPLHF	TGTGCCAGCTCGCGGGGGGGCAGTGGTTCACCCCTCCACTTT
TRBV4-3	few	NA	TRBJ2-2	CASSQVWQGSRELFF	TGCGCCAGCAGCCAAGTTTGGCAGGGAAGCAGGGAGCTGTTTTTT
TRBV5-1	many	TRBD2	TRBJ2-5	CASSLVPLAGGETQYF	TGCGCCAGCAGCTTGGTCCCCCTAGCGGGAGGGGAGACCCAGTACTTC
TRBV11-2	NA	TRBD1	TRBJ2-1	CASSPDRGEQFF	TGTGCCAGCAGCCCCGACAGGGGAGAGCAGTTCTTC
TRBV3-1	many	NA	TRBJ2-5	CASSRIEETQYF	TGTGCCAGCAGCCGGATCGAAGAGACCCAGTACTTC
TRBV4-1	few	NA	TRBJ1-2	CASSHSSLGSNYGYTF	TGCGCCAGCAGCCATTCTTCTCTGGGCAGTAACTATGGCTACACCTTC
TRBV12-3/TRBV12-4	few	NA	TRBJ2-7	CASRRDPGSYEQYF	TGTGCCAGCAGGAGGGACCCAGGCTCCTACGAGCAGTACTTC
TRBV5-1	many	TRBD1	TRBJ1-4	CASSPDRSTTNEKLFF	TGCGCCAGCAGCCCGGACAGGAGCACAACTAATGAAAAACTGTTTTTT
TRBV20-1	NA	TRBD2	TRBJ2-3	CSADGLAGEGTDTQYF	TGCAGTGCTGACGGACTAGCGGGAGAAGGTACAGATACGCAGTATTTT
TRBV20-1	few	TRBD2	TRBJ2-1	CSASGGGVSYNEQFF	TGCAGTGCTAGTGGTGGGGGGGTATCCTACAATGAGCAGTTCTTC
TRBV7-8	NA	NA	TRBJ1-2	CASSLVRSGGYTF	TGTGCCAGCAGCTTAGTGCGCTCCGGAGGCTACACCTTC
TRBV5-1	many	NA	TRBJ2-7	CASSPGGASSYEQYF	TGCGCCAGCAGCCCCGGGGGTGCGAGCTCCTACGAGCAGTACTTC
TRBV4-2	NA	NA	TRBJ2-2	CASSRTAGTNTGELFF	TGTGCCAGCAGCCGCACGGCGGGGACGAACACCGGGGAGCTGTTTTTT
TRBV28	NA	NA	TRBJ1-3	CASSLEAGYVSGNTIYF	TGTGCCAGCAGTCTAGAGGCAGGGTATGTCTCTGGAAACACCATATATTTT
TRBV20-1	few	NA	TRBJ1-6	CSAEKGNSPLHF	TGCAGTGCAGAGAAGGGAAATTCACCCCTCCACTTT